This T cell receptor beta chain was identified during a study of shared T cell receptors in the human thymus. Germline V lookup: CDR1 SQVTM, CDR2 ANQGSEA. V lost 6 bases to trimming and J lost 4 bases; unmatched junction nucleotides: 18. This CDR3 spans 17 amino acids. TCRdb keeps only in-frame clones here, not all; method: immunoSEQ multiplex PCR. The data contain hundreds of thousands of clones, 80% to 90% of them singletons. This clone was counted between two and nine times. These data are also associated with another study on human thymus T cells.

The chain is built from TRBV29-1 and TRBJ1-2; 9 bases are shared with TRBD1. The receptor's source is a girl under three years old with a congenital heart defect. The sample was thymocytes. The CDR3 loop reads CSVAWTGAVRPGYGYTF. The CDR3 DNA sequence: TGCAGCGTCGCCTGGACAGGGGCGGTCCGCCCAGGCTATGGCTACACCTTC.